This is a list of T cell receptor beta chains from one sample in a study of shared clonotypes between healthy human individuals. Measured with immunoSEQ multiplex PCR; TCRdb has only the in-frame clones, and not every one. The data contain over a million clones, 95% to 99% of them singletons. The sequencing input was naive CD4+ T cells sorted from blood. The receptor source for this set is a man younger than 40 in good health. Each CDR3 is given with its conserved first and last residue. A D gene is named only where the DNA matches it firmly. Only some rows state a clone size, as once, few, many or a class for expanded clones.

J,D,size,V,CDR3,DNA
TRBJ1-2,.,.,TRBV5-4,CASSLASATPGYTF,TGTGCCAGCAGCTTGGCCTCCGCAACGCCTGGCTACACCTTC
TRBJ2-1,TRBD2,.,TRBV6-6,CASSYPLGLAGHEQFF,TGTGCCAGCAGTTATCCCCTGGGACTAGCGGGACATGAGCAGTTCTTC
TRBJ1-5,TRBD1,once,TRBV19,CASSDRGGGQPQHF,TGTGCCAGTAGCGACAGGGGAGGGGGTCAGCCCCAGCATTTT
TRBJ1-1,.,.,TRBV15,CATSAPRRETEAFF,TGTGCCACCAGCGCGCCCCGTAGGGAGACTGAAGCTTTCTTT
TRBJ2-1,TRBD2,.,TRBV27,CASSLLGLAHNEQFF,TGTGCCAGCAGTTTATTGGGACTAGCTCACAATGAGCAGTTCTTC
TRBJ2-5,.,.,TRBV14,CASSRGWPSIQETQYF,TGTGCCAGCAGCCGAGGCTGGCCATCAATCCAAGAGACCCAGTACTTC
TRBJ1-5,TRBD1,.,TRBV5-1,CASSRDREHLCNQPQHF,TGCGCCAGCAGCAGGGACAGGGAGCACCTGTGCAATCAGCCCCAGCATTTT
TRBJ2-5,.,.,TRBV5-1,CASSFIAGEETQYF,TGCGCCAGCAGCTTCATAGCTGGAGAAGAGACCCAGTACTTC
TRBJ1-4,.,.,TRBV9,CASSVEGSEKLFF,TGTGCCAGCAGCGTAGAGGGTAGTGAAAAACTGTTTTTT
TRBJ1-2,.,.,TRBV6-5,CASSPGTSGGYTF,TGTGCCAGCAGTCCAGGAACCTCCGGTGGCTACACCTTC
TRBJ2-7,.,.,TRBV18,CASSPRGPSGYEQYF,TGTGCCAGCTCACCACGCGGGCCCTCGGGCTACGAGCAGTACTTC
TRBJ2-5,.,.,TRBV9,CASSPSGQETQYF,TGTGCCAGCAGCCCGAGCGGCCAAGAGACCCAGTACTTC
TRBJ1-1,TRBD1,.,TRBV30,CAWSVTGGDTEAFF,TGTGCCTGGAGTGTAACAGGGGGAGACACTGAAGCTTTCTTT
TRBJ1-1,.,.,TRBV7-6,CASSLWLSGEEAMNTEAFF,TGTGCCAGCAGCTTATGGTTGTCGGGGGAGGAAGCCATGAACACTGAAGCTTTCTTT
TRBJ1-5,TRBD1,.,TRBV6-6,CASSGQGRNQPQHF,TGTGCCAGCAGTGGACAGGGGCGGAATCAGCCCCAGCATTTT
TRBJ2-7,.,.,TRBV10-3,CAISDPRYEQYF,TGTGCCATCAGTGACCCTAGGTACGAGCAGTACTTC
TRBJ2-7,.,.,TRBV6-5,CASSYSTLVMDEQYF,TGTGCCAGCAGTTACTCGACTCTGGTTATGGACGAGCAGTACTTC
TRBJ2-7,.,.,TRBV18,CASSPTITGNPHEQYF,TGTGCCAGCTCACCCACAATCACCGGGAATCCACACGAGCAGTACTTC
TRBJ2-1,TRBD1,.,TRBV5-1,CASSPRQGHNEQFF,TGCGCCAGCAGCCCACGACAGGGGCACAATGAGCAGTTCTTC
TRBJ1-4,.,.,TRBV11-1,CASSQGEKLFF,TGTGCCAGCAGCCAGGGTGAAAAACTGTTTTTT
TRBJ2-7,TRBD1,.,TRBV25-1,CASSVGQALSYEQYF,TGTGCCAGCAGTGTGGGACAGGCCCTCTCATACGAGCAGTACTTC
TRBJ1-2,TRBD1,.,TRBV9,CASSGGQDRVYYGYTF,TGTGCCAGCAGCGGGGGGCAGGACAGGGTTTACTATGGCTACACCTTC
TRBJ2-7,TRBD1,.,TRBV6-1,CASKTGAHYEQYF,TGTGCCAGCAAGACAGGGGCTCACTACGAGCAGTACTTC
TRBJ2-6,.,.,TRBV10-3,CAINYRAGANVLTF,TGTGCCATCAATTATCGGGCTGGGGCCAACGTCCTGACTTTC